The entry below gives a single TCR beta chain sequence along with its context. The antigen is unknown. Blood was collected once per donor into heparin, averaging about 0.12 L. Purity exceeding 98% was reached by all sorted populations. This sample was taken from a study of beta chain features in type 1 diabetes. Findings and limits, study-wide: Within each of all four CD4+ subsets, Type 1 diabetes patients had TCRB CDR3s that were moderately but significantly shorter. A closer apparent resemblance between naive, central memory and Treg TCRB repertoires was seen in patients than in healthy donors.

Expressed TCRB transcripts got sequenced, as all isolated RNA was reverse transcribed. Sequencing was performed with immunoSEQ multiplex PCR; in TCRdb, only in-frame clones are kept and a portion is missing. There are about 270,000 clones in the sample; roughly an eighth occur only once, and more than 0.015% lies in the top ten. Sequences were obtained from naive CD4+ T cells from blood. This TCR came from a man younger than 45 with type 1 diabetes.

Here the CDR3 reads CASSFLAVSTDTQYF. The CDR3 DNA reads as TGTGCCAGCAGCTTTTTAGCGGTGAGCACAGATACGCAGTATTTT. J is TRBJ2-3 and V is TRBV7-2; a possible D gene is TRBD2 (6 bases). Per the germline V gene, CDR1 is SGHTA and CDR2 is FQGNSA. Trimming took off 3 bases at V and 0 bases at J, with 10 bases between the two ends. The CDR3 is 15 amino acids.